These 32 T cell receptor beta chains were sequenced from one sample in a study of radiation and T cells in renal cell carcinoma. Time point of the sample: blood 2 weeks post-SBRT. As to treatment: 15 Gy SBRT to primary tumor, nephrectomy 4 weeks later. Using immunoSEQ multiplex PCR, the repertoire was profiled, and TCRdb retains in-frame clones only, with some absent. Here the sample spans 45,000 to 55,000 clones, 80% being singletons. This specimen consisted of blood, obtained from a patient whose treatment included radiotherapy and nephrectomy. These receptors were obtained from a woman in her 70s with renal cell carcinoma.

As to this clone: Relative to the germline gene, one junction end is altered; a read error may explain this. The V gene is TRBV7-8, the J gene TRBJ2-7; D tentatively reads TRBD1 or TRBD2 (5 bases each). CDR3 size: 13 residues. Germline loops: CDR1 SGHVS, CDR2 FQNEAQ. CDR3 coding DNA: TGTGCCAGCGGCTTCAACTGGGGGTACGAGCAGTACTTC. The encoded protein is CASGFNWGYEQYF.

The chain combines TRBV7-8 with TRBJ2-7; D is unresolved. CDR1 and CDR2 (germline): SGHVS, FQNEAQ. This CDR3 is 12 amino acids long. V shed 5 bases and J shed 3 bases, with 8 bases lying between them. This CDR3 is CASSRLSYEQYF. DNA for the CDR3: TGTGCCAGCAGCCGCCTTAGCTACGAGCAGTACTTC.

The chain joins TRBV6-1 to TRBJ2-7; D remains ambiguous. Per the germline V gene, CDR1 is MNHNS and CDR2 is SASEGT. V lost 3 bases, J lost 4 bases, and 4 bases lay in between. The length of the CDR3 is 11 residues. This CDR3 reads CASSEGYEQYF. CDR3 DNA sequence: TGTGCCAGCAGTGAGGGATACGAGCAGTACTTC.

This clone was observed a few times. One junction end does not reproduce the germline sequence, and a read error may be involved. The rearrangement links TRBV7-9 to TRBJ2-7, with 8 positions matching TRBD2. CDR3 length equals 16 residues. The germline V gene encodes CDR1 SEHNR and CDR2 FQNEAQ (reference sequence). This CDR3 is CASSWNSGVISYVQYF. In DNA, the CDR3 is TGTGCCAGCAGCTGGAATAGCGGGGTGATATCCTACGTGCAGTACTTC.

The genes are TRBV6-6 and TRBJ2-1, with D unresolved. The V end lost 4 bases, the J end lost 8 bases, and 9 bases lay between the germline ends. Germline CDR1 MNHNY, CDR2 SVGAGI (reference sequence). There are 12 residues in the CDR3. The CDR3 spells CASSSVWDEQFF. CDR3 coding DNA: TGTGCCAGCAGTTCGGTTTGGGATGAGCAGTTCTTC.

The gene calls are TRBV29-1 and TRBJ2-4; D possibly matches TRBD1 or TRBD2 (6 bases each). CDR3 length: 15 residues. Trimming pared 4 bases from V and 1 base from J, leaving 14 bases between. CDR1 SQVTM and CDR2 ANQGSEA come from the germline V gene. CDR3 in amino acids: CSVGGAGPAKNIQYF. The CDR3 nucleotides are TGCAGCGTTGGGGGGGCTGGGCCGGCCAAAAACATTCAGTACTTC.

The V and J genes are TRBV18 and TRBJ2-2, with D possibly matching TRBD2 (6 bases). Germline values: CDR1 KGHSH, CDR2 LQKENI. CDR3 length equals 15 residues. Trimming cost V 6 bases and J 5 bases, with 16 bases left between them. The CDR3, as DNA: TGTGCCAGCTCCCCTTTGGGGGGTTCGACCGGGGAGCTGTTTTTT. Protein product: CASSPLGGSTGELFF.

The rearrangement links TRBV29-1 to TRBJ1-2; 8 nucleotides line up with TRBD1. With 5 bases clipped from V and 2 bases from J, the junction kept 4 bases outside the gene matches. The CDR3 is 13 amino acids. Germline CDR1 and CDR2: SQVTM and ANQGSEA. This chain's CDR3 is CSVSGQGNYGYTF. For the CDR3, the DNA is TGCAGCGTTTCAGGACAGGGAAACTATGGCTACACCTTC. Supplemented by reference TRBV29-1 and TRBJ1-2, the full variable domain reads SAVISQKPSRDICQRGTSLTIQCQVDSQVTMMFWYRQQPGQSLTLIATANQGSEATYESGFVIDKFPISRPNLTFSTLTVSNMSPEDSSIYLCSVSGQGNYGYTFGSGTRLTVV.

For the CDR3, the DNA is TGTGCCAGCAGTTACGGGACAGCCCTAACACCCCTCCACTTT. Translated: CASSYGTALTPLHF. V and J are TRBV6-5 and TRBJ1-6, with TRBD1 matching over 7 bases. The CDR3 sequence is 14 residues long. Germline CDR1 MNHEY, CDR2 SVGAGI. The trim removed 2 bases at V and 11 bases at J, leaving 6 bases unmatched.

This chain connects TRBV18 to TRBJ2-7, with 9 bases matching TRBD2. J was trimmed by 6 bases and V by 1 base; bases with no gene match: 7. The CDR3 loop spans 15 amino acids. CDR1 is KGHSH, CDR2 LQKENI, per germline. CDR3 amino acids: CASSPRGSGSGEQYF. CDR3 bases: TGTGCCAGCTCACCACGGGGTAGCGGGAGCGGCGAGCAGTACTTC.

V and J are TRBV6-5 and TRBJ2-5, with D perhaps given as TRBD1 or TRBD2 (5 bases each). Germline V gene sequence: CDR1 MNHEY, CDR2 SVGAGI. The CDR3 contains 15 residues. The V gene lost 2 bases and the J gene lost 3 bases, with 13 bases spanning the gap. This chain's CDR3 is CASSYGNGGEETQYF. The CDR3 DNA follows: TGTGCCAGCAGTTACGGTAATGGGGGAGAAGAGACCCAGTACTTC.

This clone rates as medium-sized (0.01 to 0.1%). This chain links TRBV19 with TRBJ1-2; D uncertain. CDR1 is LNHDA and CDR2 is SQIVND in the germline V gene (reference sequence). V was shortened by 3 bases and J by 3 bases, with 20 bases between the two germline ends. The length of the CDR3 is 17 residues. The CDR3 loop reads CASSMGGMDATDYGYTF. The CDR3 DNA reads TGTGCCAGTAGTATGGGCGGTATGGACGCAACGGACTATGGCTACACCTTC.

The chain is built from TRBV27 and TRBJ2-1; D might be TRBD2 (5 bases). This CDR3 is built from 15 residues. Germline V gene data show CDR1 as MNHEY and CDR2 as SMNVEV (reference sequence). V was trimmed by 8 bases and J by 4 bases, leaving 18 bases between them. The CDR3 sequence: CASGSAPVRYNEQFF. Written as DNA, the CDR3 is TGTGCCAGCGGGAGTGCGCCGGTCCGTTACAATGAGCAGTTCTTC.

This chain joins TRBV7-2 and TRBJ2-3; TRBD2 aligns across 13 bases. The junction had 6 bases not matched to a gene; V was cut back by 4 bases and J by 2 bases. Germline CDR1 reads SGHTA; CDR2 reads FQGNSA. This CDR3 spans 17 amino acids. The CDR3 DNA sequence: TGTGCCAGCAGCTCGCCGGGACTAGCGGGGTACACAGATACGCAGTATTTT. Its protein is CASSSPGLAGYTDTQYF.

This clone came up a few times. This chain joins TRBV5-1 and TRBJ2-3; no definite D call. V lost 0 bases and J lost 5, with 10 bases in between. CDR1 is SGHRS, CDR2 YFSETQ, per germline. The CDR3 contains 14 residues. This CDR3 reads CASSLEGRQDTQYF. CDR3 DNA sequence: TGCGCCAGCAGCTTGGAAGGTAGGCAAGATACGCAGTATTTT.

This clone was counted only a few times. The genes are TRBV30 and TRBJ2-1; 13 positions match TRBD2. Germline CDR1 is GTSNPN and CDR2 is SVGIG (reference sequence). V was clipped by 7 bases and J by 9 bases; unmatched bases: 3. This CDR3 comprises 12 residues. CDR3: CAYGTSGIEQFF. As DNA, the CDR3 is TGTGCCTACGGGACTAGCGGGATTGAGCAGTTCTTC.

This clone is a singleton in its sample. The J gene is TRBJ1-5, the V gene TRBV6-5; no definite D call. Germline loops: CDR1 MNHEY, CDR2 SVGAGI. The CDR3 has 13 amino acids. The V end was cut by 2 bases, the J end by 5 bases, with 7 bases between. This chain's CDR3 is CASSYGVDQPQHF. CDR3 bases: TGTGCCAGCAGTTACGGGGTTGATCAGCCCCAGCATTTT.

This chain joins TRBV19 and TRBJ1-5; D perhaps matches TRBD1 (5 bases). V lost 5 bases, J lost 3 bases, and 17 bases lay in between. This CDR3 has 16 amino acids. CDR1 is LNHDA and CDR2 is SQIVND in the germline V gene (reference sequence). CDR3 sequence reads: CASSVERGPLNQPQHF. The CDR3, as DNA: TGTGCCAGTAGTGTCGAGAGGGGCCCCCTCAATCAGCCCCAGCATTTT.

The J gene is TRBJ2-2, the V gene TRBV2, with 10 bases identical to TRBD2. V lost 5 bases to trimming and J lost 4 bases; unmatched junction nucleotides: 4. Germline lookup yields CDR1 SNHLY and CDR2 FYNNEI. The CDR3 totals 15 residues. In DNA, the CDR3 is TGTGCCAGCAGTCCGGGACTAGCGTCCACCGGGGAGCTGTTTTTT. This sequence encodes CASSPGLASTGELFF.

CDR3 amino acids: CASSKGHPYEQYF. The CDR3, as DNA: TGTGCCAGCAGTAAAGGACACCCCTACGAGCAGTACTTC. J is TRBJ2-7 and V is TRBV6-5, with TRBD1 as a possible D gene (5 bases). The CDR3 covers 13 residues. Germline V gene lookup returns CDR1 MNHEY and CDR2 SVGAGI. Trimming left V 5 bases short and J 2 bases short, with 10 bases between.

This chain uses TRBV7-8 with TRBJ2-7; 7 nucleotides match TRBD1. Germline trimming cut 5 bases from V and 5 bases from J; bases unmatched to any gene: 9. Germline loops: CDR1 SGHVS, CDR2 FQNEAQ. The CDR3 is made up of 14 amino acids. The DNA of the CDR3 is TGTGCCAGCAGCCGGGCCATAGGGGGCCACGAGCAGTACTTC. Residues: CASSRAIGGHEQYF. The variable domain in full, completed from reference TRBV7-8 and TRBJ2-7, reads GAGVSQSPRYKVAKRGQDVALRCDPISGHVSLFWYQQALGQGPEFLTYFQNEAQLDKSGLPSDRFFAERPEGSVSTLKIQRTQQEDSAVYLCASSRAIGGHEQYFGPGTRLTVT.

CDR3 DNA: TGCGCCAGCAGCTCGGACGTCCGGGGGGGAGAAGCTTTCTTT. It encodes CASSSDVRGGEAFF. V gene TRBV5-1 combines with J gene TRBJ1-1; maybe TRBD1 (5 bases). Trimming stripped 3 bases from V and 8 bases from J, with 17 bases between. Germline CDR1 SGHRS, CDR2 YFSETQ. CDR3 length equals 14 residues.

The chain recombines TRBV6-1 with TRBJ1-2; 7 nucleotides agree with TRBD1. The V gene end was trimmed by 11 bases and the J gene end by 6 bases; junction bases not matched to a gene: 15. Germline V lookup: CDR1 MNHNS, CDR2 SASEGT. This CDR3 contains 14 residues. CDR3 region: CAHRAGQRGNGYTF. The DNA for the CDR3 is TGTGCCCACCGAGCGGGACAGCGGGGCAATGGCTACACCTTC.

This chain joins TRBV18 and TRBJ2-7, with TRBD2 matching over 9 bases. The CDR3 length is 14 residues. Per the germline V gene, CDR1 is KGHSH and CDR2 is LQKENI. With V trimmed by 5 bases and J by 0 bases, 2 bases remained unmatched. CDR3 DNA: TGTGCCAGCTCAGGTAGCGGGAGCTCCTACGAGCAGTACTTC. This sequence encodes CASSGSGSSYEQYF. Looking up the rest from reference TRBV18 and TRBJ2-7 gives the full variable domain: NAGVMQNPRHLVRRRGQEARLRCSPMKGHSHVYWYRQLPEEGLKFMVYLQKENIIDESGMPKERFSAEFPKEGPSILRIQQVVRGDSAAYFCASSGSGSSYEQYFGPGTRLTVT.

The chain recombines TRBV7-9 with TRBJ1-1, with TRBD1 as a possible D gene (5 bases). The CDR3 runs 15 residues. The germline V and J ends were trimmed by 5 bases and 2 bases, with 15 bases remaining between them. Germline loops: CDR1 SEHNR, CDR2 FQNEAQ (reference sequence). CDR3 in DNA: TGTGCCAGCAGCGTGGGGACGGGGAAAAACACTGAAGCTTTCTTT. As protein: CASSVGTGKNTEAFF.

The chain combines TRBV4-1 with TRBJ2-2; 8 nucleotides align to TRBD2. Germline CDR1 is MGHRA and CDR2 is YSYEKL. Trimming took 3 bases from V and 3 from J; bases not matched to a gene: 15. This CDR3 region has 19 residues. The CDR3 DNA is TGCGCCAGCAGCCAGGGCCCCTCAATTAGCGGGGTCCACACCGGGGAGCTGTTTTTT. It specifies CASSQGPSISGVHTGELFF.

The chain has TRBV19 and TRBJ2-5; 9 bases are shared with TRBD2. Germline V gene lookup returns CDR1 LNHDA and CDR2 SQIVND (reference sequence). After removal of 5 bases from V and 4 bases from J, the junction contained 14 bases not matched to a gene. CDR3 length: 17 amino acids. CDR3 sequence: CASSLGVVAGVTETQYF. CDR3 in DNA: TGTGCCAGTAGTTTGGGCGTGGTAGCGGGAGTAACAGAGACCCAGTACTTC.

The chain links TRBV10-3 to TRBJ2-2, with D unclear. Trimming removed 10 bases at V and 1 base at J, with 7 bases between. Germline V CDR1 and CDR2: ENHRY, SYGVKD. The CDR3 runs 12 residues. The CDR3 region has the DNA TGTGCCACGGCTCTGAACACCGGGGAGCTGTTTTTT. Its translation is CATALNTGELFF.

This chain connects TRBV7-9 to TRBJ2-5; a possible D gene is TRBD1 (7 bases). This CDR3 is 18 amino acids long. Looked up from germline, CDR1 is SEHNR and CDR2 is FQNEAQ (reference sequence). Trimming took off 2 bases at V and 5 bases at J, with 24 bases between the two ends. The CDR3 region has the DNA TGTGCCAGCAGCTTAAGCACAGTGAGGAGGGGGCTAAGGGAGACCCAGTACTTC. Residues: CASSLSTVRRGLRETQYF.

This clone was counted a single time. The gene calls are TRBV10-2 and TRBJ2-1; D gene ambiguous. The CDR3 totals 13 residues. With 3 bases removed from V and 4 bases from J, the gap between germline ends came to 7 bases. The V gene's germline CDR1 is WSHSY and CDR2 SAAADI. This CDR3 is CASSDPRYNEQFF. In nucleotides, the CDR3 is TGCGCCAGCAGTGACCCCAGATACAATGAGCAGTTCTTC.

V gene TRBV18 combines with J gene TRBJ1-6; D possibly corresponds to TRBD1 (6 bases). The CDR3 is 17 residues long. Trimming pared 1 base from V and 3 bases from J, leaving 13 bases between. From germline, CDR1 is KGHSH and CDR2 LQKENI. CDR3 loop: CASSPQAQGNYNSPLHF. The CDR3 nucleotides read TGTGCCAGCTCACCACAAGCACAGGGAAACTATAATTCACCCCTCCACTTT.

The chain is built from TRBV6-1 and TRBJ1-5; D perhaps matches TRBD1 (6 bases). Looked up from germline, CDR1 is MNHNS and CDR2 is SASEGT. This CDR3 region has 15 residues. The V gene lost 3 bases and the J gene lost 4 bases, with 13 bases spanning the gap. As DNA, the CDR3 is TGTGCCAGCAGTGATCCCGGGACAAAGAATCAGCCCCAGCATTTT. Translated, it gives CASSDPGTKNQPQHF.